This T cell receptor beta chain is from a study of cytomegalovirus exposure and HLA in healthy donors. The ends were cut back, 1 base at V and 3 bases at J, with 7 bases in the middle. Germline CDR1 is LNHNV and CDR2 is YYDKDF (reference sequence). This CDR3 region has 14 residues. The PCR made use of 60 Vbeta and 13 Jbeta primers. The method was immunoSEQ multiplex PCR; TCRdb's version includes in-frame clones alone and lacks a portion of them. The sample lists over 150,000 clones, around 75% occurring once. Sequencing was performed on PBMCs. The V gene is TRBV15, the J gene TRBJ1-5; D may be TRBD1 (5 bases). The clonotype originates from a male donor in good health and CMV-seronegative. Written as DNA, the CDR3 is TGTGCCACCAGCAGAGGACAGTACAATCAGCCCCAGCATTTT. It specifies CATSRGQYNQPQHF.